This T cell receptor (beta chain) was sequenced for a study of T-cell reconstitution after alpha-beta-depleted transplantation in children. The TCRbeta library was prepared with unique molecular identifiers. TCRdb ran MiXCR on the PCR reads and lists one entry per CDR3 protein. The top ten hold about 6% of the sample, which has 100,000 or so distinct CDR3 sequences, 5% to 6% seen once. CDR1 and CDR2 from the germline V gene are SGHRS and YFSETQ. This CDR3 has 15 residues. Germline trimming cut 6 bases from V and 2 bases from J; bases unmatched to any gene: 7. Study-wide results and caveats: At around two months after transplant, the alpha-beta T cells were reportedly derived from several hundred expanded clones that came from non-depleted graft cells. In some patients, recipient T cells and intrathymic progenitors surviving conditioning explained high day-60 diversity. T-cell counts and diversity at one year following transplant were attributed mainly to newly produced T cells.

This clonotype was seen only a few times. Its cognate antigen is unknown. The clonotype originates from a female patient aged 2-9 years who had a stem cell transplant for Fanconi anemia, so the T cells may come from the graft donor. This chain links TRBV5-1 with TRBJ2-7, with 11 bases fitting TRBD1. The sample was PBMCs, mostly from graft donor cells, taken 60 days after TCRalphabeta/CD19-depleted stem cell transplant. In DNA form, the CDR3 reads TGCGCCAGCACCCTAGGACAGGGGGCCCCCTACGAGCAGTACTTC. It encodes CASTLGQGAPYEQYF.